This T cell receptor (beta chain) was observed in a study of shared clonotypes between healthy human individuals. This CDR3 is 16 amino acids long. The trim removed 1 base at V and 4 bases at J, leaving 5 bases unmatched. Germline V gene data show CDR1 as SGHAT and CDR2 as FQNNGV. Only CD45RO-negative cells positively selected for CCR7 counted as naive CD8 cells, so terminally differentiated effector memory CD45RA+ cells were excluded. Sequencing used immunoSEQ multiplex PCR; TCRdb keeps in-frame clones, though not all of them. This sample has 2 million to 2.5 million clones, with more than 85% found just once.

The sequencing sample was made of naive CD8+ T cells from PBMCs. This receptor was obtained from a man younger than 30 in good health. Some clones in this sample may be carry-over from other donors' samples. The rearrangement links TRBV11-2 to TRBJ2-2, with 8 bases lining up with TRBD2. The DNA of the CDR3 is TGTGCCAGCAGCTTAGGCCCCGGGAGGGTCACCGGGGAGCTGTTTTTT. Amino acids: CASSLGPGRVTGELFF.